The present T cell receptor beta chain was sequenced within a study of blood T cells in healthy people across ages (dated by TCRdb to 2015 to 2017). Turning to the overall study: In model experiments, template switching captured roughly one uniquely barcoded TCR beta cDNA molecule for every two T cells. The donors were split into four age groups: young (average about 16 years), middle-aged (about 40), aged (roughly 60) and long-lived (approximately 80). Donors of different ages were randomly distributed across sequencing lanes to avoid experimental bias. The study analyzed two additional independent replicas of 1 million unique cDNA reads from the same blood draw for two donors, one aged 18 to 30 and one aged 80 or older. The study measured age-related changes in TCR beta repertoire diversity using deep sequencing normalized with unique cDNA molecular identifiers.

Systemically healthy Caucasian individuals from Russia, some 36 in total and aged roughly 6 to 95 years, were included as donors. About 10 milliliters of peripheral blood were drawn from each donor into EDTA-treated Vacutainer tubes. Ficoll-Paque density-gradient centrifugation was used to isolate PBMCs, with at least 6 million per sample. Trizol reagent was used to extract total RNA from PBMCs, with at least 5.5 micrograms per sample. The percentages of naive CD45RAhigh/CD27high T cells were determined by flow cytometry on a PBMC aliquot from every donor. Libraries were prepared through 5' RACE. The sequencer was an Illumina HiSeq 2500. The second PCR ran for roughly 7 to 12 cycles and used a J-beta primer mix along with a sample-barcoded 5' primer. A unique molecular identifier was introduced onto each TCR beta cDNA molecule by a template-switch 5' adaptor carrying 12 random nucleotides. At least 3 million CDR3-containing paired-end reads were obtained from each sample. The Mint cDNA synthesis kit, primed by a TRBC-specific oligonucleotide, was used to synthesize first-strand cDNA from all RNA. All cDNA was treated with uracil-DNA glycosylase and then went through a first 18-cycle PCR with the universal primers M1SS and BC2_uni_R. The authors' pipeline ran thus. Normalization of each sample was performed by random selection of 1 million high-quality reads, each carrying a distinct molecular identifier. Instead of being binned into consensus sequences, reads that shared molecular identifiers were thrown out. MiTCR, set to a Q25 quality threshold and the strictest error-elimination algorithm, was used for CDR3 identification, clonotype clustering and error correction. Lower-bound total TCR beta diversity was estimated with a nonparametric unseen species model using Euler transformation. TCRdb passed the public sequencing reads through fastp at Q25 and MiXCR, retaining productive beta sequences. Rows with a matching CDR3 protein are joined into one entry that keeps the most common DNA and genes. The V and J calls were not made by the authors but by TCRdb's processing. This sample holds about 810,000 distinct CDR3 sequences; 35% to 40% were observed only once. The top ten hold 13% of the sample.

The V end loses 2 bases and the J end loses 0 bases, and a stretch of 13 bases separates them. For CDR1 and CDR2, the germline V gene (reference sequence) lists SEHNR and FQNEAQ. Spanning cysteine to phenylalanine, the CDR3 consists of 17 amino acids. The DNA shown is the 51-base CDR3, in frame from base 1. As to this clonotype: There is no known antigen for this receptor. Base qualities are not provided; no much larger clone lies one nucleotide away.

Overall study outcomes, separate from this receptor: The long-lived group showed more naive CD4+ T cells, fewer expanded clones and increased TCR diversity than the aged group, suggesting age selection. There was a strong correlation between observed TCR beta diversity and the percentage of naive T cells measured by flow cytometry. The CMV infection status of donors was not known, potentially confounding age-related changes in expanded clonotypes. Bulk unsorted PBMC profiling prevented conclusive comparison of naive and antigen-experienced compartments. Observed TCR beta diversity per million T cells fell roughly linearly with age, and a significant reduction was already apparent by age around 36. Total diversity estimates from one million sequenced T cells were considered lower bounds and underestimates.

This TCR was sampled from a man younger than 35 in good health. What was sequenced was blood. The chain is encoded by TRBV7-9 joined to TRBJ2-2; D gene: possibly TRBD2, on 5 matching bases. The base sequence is TGTGCCAGCAGCTTAATCGAGGGCCAGTCGAACACCGGGGAGCTGTTTTTT. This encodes CASSLIEGQSNTGELFF.